Listed below are T cell receptor beta chains from one sample, sequenced in a study of CD8+ T cells in alopecia areata. The method was immunoSEQ multiplex PCR; TCRdb's version includes in-frame clones alone and lacks a portion of them. The data hold over 90,000 clones, with over 75% observed a single time. The sequenced sample was CD8+ T cells sorted from blood, obtained at roughly week 30, from a patient treated with tofacitinib. These receptors were collected from a human donor with alopecia areata. Each CDR3 is given without its conserved first and last residue. Each record gives: V gene, J gene, clone size, CDR3 protein. Part of the rows lack a size; the others show once, few, many or a class for expanded clones.

>TRBV5-1|TRBJ2-7|NA
ASSLEVAGVFSYEQY
>TRBV10-3|TRBJ2-1|few
AISAVSTNEQF
>TRBV19|TRBJ2-1|NA
ASSMTEGNEQF
>TRBV7-9|TRBJ2-1|NA
ASSYSSGGFRDNEQF
>TRBV30|TRBJ2-7|NA
AWSTGYYEQY
>TRBV9|TRBJ2-7|NA
ASSVGTGGSYEQY
>TRBV27|TRBJ2-3|NA
ASSLTVITSTDTQY
>TRBV29-1|TRBJ1-1|NA
SVPGQVNTEAF
>TRBV7-7|TRBJ2-5|NA
ASSQDRAQETQY
>TRBV7-6|TRBJ2-5|NA
ASSTQGRETQY
>TRBV4-1|TRBJ2-1|once
ASSRSQGSNEQF
>TRBV9|TRBJ2-1|NA
ASSVVAGTEYNEQF
>TRBV29-1|TRBJ2-1|NA
SVHPLRSSLNEQF
>TRBV6-1|TRBJ2-2|NA
ASSERETGELF
>TRBV7-8|TRBJ1-5|NA
ASSPGTGGNSNQPQH
>TRBV7-9|TRBJ2-7|once
ASSLGGGEQY
>TRBV27|TRBJ2-5|NA
ASSPFSGRVETQY